This entry describes one T cell receptor (beta chain). Generated by immunoSEQ multiplex PCR, the TCRdb table keeps only in-frame clones and is missing some. The sample contains 65,000 to 95,000 clones, 98% of which appear only once. The CDR3 extends over 15 amino acids. Germline CDR1 and CDR2: MDHEN and SYDVKM. J lost 7 bases, V lost 6 bases, and 13 bases had no gene match. This sample stems from a study of technical replicates of blood from several donors. J is TRBJ1-2 and V is TRBV28, with 8 bases aligning to TRBD1. The source is a human donor in good health. Sequenced material: T cells isolated from PBMCs. CDR3 DNA: TGTGCCAGCAGGCGAGGTTTCAGGGGGCTCCTTGGCTACACCTTC. Its protein product is CASRRGFRGLLGYTF.